A selection of T cell receptor beta chains follows, all from one sample in a study of T cell changes during pregnancy in multiple sclerosis. Generated by immunoSEQ multiplex PCR, the TCRdb table keeps only in-frame clones and is missing some. This sample has some 120,000 clones; about 94% occur once, and the top ten carry approximately 6.2%. Material: peripheral blood, obtained before pregnancy. The receptors derive from a female donor with multiple sclerosis, enrolled in a pregnancy study. The CDR3 runs from the conserved cysteine through the conserved F or W. The D gene is left open where the match is weak. A row's size may be missing; if present it is once, few, many or a size class.

cdr3_length j_call d_call clone_size v_call cdr3_nt cdr3_aa
14 TRBJ1-2 . . TRBV7-2 TGTGCCAGCAGCCCCCAGCCGGGGAACTATGGCTACACCTTC CASSPQPGNYGYTF
16 TRBJ1-2 . . TRBV6-1 TGTGCCAGCAGTGAAGGTGAGACAGGAAGTAACTATGGCTACACCTTC CASSEGETGSNYGYTF
13 TRBJ2-5 . . TRBV7-3 TGTGCCAGCAGCCCCTTAGCGCGGGGGACCCAGTACTTC CASSPLARGTQYF
13 TRBJ1-3 . . TRBV19 TGTGCCATCGCGGGGCAGCGAGGAAACACCATATATTTT CAIAGQRGNTIYF
14 TRBJ2-1 TRBD2 . TRBV5-4 TGTGCCAGCAGCTCGGGGGGAGGGTACAATGAGCAGTTCTTC CASSSGGGYNEQFF
13 TRBJ1-4 TRBD1 . TRBV7-2 TGTGCCAGCAGGGGACAGACAACGAGGCGACTGTTTTTT CASRGQTTRRLFF
13 TRBJ1-2 . . TRBV2 TGTGCCAGCAGGGTTCAGGGGTATGATGGCTACACCTTC CASRVQGYDGYTF
17 TRBJ1-2 . once TRBV13 TGTGCCAGCAGGGCGTACCCCGGCCAGGCCAGTCTCTATGGCTACACCTTC CASRAYPGQASLYGYTF
16 TRBJ2-3 . . TRBV7-3 TGTGCCAGCAGCTTATCCGGGTTTACTAGCACAGATACGCAGTATTTT CASSLSGFTSTDTQYF
16 TRBJ2-1 TRBD2 . TRBV28 TGTGCCAGCAGTTTTGAGGCGGGAGCAAACTACAATGAGCAGTTCTTC CASSFEAGANYNEQFF
14 TRBJ1-5 . . TRBV27 TGTGCCAGCAGTTTAGCAGGGAACAATCAGCCCCAGCATTTT CASSLAGNNQPQHF
14 TRBJ1-6 TRBD1 once TRBV30 TGTGCCTGGAGACGACAGGGGGCAGATTCACCCCTCCACTTT CAWRRQGADSPLHF
16 TRBJ1-5 . . TRBV19 TGTGCCAGTAGTATCTCCGGCGGAAACGGCAATCAGCCCCAGCATTTT CASSISGGNGNQPQHF
13 TRBJ1-6 TRBD1 . TRBV30 TGTGCCTGGAGCGGGGACAGTAATTCACCCCTCCACTTT CAWSGDSNSPLHF
16 TRBJ2-2 . . TRBV11-2 TGTGCCAGCAGCTTAGAGGCGACAGTGAACACCGGGGAGCTGTTTTTT CASSLEATVNTGELFF
15 TRBJ1-2 TRBD1 . TRBV4-2 TGTGCCAGCAGCCAAGATTCGGCGACAGGGGATGGCTACACCTTC CASSQDSATGDGYTF
11 TRBJ2-1 . . TRBV11-2 TGTGCCAGCAGTCTGGGGGGAGAGCAGTTCTTC CASSLGGEQFF
15 TRBJ2-7 . . TRBV9 TGTGCCAGCAGCGTAGGGAGGGGAAGCTCCTACGAGCAGTACTTC CASSVGRGSSYEQYF
11 TRBJ2-7 TRBD2 . TRBV5-1 TGCGCCAGCCGTTGGGGGGGCGAGCAGTACTTC CASRWGGEQYF
16 TRBJ2-1 TRBD2 . TRBV6-6 TGTGCCAGCAGTTACTCTGGGACTAGCGGGGGTGGTGAGCAGTTCTTC CASSYSGTSGGGEQFF
14 TRBJ2-1 . . TRBV25-1 TGTGCCAGCAGTGCTCCGACTAGTCGCAATGAGCAGTTCTTC CASSAPTSRNEQFF
15 TRBJ1-1 TRBD1 once TRBV4-1 TGCGCCAGCAGCCAAGGTCGCACAGGGGTTTTTGAAGCTTTCTTT CASSQGRTGVFEAFF
14 TRBJ1-1 . . TRBV4-1 TGCGCCAGCAGCCGAGGAGATCAGTACACTGAAGCTTTCTTT CASSRGDQYTEAFF
14 TRBJ1-1 TRBD1 . TRBV6-5 TGTGCCAGCAGGCCCGGGACAGGAAACACTGAAGCTTTCTTT CASRPGTGNTEAFF
16 TRBJ1-1 TRBD1 once TRBV5-6 TGTGCCAGCAGCCCAAGACAGGGGGGGATGAACACTGAAGCTTTCTTT CASSPRQGGMNTEAFF
15 TRBJ2-1 . once TRBV5-1 TGCGCCAGCAGCTTGTCGGGGGGCTTCGGAAATGAGCAGTTCTTC CASSLSGGFGNEQFF
13 TRBJ1-2 . once TRBV28 TGTGCCAGCAGTTTAGCAGGGGTTGGTGGCTACACCTTC CASSLAGVGGYTF
16 TRBJ2-1 TRBD2 . TRBV9 TGTGCCAGCAGCGTAGGTCCGACTAGCCGCGACAATGAGCAGTTCTTC CASSVGPTSRDNEQFF
16 TRBJ2-1 . . TRBV11-2 TGTGCCAGCAGCTTAATATGGGACACTTACTACAATGAGCAGTTCTTC CASSLIWDTYYNEQFF
13 TRBJ2-7 TRBD1 . TRBV29-1 TGCAGCGTTGGACAGGGGAGTACAGACGAGCAGTACTTC CSVGQGSTDEQYF
13 TRBJ1-2 TRBD1 . TRBV7-6 TGTGCCAGCAGCTTGGGACAGGACTATGGCTACACCTTC CASSLGQDYGYTF
17 TRBJ1-1 . once TRBV19 TGTGCCAGTAGTATAGATGTAGCGGCAACCATGAACACTGAAGCTTTCTTT CASSIDVAATMNTEAFF
15 TRBJ1-3 . . TRBV28 TGTGCCAGCAGTGAAGACAGTCACTCTGGAAACACCATATATTTT CASSEDSHSGNTIYF
12 TRBJ2-7 . . TRBV5-6 TGTGCCAGCAGCTTGCGACCGGGCGAGCAGTACTTC CASSLRPGEQYF
15 TRBJ2-5 . . TRBV6-1 TGTGCCAGCAAACAAACCTTGGGGCAGGAAGAGACCCAGTACTTC CASKQTLGQEETQYF
14 TRBJ1-1 . . TRBV6-5 TGTGCCAGCAGTTACTCCGGTGGGGGGGCTGAAGCTTTCTTT CASSYSGGGAEAFF
16 TRBJ2-7 . . TRBV2 TGTGCCAGCAGTCATTGGTCAGCGGCGATCTCCTACGAGCAGTACTTC CASSHWSAAISYEQYF
15 TRBJ2-5 . once TRBV14 TGTGCCAGCAGCCAAGGACTTAGGGGTGAAGAGACCCAGTACTTC CASSQGLRGEETQYF
15 TRBJ2-1 TRBD1 once TRBV28 TGTGCCAGCAGTTTACTGACAGGGGGGAGCAATGAGCAGTTCTTC CASSLLTGGSNEQFF
13 TRBJ1-3 . . TRBV30 TGTGCCTGGACCTCAGGGACTGGAAACACCATATATTTT CAWTSGTGNTIYF
14 TRBJ2-1 . . TRBV27 TGTGCCAGCACAGGGATATCCTCCTACAATGAGCAGTTCTTC CASTGISSYNEQFF
15 TRBJ2-5 TRBD1 . TRBV30 TGTGCCTGGAGCCCCGGGACAGGGGGACAAGAGACCCAGTACTTC CAWSPGTGGQETQYF
15 TRBJ1-5 TRBD1 . TRBV30 TGTGCCTGGAGTGTACGACAGGGTAGTAGGAAGCCCCAGCATTTT CAWSVRQGSRKPQHF
16 TRBJ2-1 TRBD2 . TRBV4-1 TGCGCCAGCAGCCAAGTAGGACTAGCGGGGAACAATGAGCAGTTCTTC CASSQVGLAGNNEQFF
17 TRBJ1-4 . . TRBV21-1 TGTGCCAGCAGCATCTCAGGAGGGGATAGGCATTGTGAAAAACTGTTTTTT CASSISGGDRHCEKLFF
14 TRBJ2-7 . once TRBV28 TGTGCCAGCATTCGGTGGGGGGTCCCCTACGAGCAGTACTTC CASIRWGVPYEQYF
14 TRBJ1-2 . . TRBV10-3 TGTGCCATCAGTTCCCAGGCAGGGAACTATGGCTACACCTTC CAISSQAGNYGYTF